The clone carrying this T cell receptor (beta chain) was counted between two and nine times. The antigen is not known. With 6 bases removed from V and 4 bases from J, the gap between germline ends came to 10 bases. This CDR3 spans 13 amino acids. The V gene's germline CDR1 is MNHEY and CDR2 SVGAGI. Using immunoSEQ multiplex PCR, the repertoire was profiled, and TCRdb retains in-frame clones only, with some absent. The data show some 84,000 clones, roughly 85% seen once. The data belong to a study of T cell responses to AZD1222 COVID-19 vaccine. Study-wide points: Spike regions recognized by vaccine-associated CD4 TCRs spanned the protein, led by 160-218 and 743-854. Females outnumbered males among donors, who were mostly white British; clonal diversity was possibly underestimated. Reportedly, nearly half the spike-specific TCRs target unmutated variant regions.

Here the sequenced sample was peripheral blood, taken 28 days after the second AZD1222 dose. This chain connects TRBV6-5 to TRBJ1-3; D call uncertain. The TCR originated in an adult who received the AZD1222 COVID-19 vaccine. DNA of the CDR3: TGTGCCAGCAGCGTGGGTTCCGGAAACACCATATATTTT. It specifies CASSVGSGNTIYF.